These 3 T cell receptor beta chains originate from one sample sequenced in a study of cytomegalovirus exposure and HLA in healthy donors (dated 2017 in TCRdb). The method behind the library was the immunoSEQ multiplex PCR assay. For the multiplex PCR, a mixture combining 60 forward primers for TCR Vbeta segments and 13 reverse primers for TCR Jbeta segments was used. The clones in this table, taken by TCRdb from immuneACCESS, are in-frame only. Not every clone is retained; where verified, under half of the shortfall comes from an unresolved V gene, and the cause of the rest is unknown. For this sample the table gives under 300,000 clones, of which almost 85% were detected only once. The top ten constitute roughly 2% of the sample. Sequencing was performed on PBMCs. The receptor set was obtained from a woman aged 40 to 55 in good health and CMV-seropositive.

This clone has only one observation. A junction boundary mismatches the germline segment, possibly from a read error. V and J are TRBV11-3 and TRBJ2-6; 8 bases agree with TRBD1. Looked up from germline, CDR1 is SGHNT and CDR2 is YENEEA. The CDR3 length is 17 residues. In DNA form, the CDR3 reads TGTGCCAGCAGCTCGGGACAGGTCGGCTCTGGGGCCAACGGCCTGACTTTC. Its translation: CASSSGQVGSGANGLTF.

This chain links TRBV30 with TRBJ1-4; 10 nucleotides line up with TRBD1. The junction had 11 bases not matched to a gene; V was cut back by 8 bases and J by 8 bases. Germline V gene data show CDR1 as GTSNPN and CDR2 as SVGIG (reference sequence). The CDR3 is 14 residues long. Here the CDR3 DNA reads TGTGCCGGGAACCGTGGACAGGGGGGAGAAAAACTGTTTTTT. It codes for CAGNRGQGGEKLFF.

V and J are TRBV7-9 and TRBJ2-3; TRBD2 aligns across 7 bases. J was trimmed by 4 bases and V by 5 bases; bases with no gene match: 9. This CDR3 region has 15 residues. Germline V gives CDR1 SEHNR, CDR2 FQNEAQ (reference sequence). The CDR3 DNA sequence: TGTGCCAGCAGCAGGACTGGCGGGAGCTCAGATACGCAGTATTTT. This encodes CASSRTGGSSDTQYF.